This note documents a single T cell receptor (beta chain) sequence. Its antigen is unknown. The V end was cut by 5 bases, the J end by 4 bases, with 20 bases between. There are 16 residues in the CDR3. Germline assignment: CDR1 LNHDA and CDR2 SQIVND (reference sequence). This sample was included in a study of T cells in Graves' hyperthyroidism and ophthalmopathy. Study-wide points: Most clonotypes that expanded in the thyroid above 0.001 also showed up in blood.

TCR beta CDR3 region amplification was performed from RNA transcripts. First-round RT-PCR of the TCR CDR3 relied on the HTBI primer set. TCRdb called the multiplex PCR reads again in MiXCR, with one record for every CDR3 protein. The sample lists around 700,000 distinct CDR3 sequences, 15% to 20% occurring once. Blood from later-ophthalmopathy patients was taken at first hyperthyroidism diagnosis. It was around 10 ml of fresh peripheral blood that supplied the PBMCs. The sequenced sample consisted of blood. V gene TRBV19 combines with J gene TRBJ1-1, with D perhaps matching TRBD1 (6 bases). This receptor was obtained from a woman aged 45-59 years with Graves' hyperthyroidism that later progressed to Graves' ophthalmopathy. CDR3 protein: CASSGTTRTASTEAFF. The CDR3 nucleotides are TGTGCCAGTAGTGGCACGACACGGACAGCCAGCACTGAAGCTTTCTTT.